The entry below gives a single T cell receptor beta chain sequence along with its context. The target antigen is unknown. The record originates from a study of beta chain features in type 1 diabetes. Study background: Age, gender and cell yields were similar between patients and healthy donors. General study findings and limits: Shorter TCRB CDR3s, moderately but significantly so, marked every one of the four CD4+ subsets in Type 1 diabetes patients.

Expressed TCRB transcripts were sequenced because the entire RNA isolate underwent reverse transcription. Sequencing used immunoSEQ multiplex PCR; TCRdb keeps in-frame clones, though not all of them. The sample comprises roughly 240,000 clones, more than 65% of which are singletons, and 0.053% rests with the top ten. All of the sorted populations showed purity greater than 95%. This CDR3 region has 13 residues. V was cut by 7 bases and J by 2 bases, with 11 bases left in between. CDR1 is SEHNR and CDR2 is FQNEAQ in the germline V gene (reference sequence). The sequence derives from a man aged 25-45 years in good health. The sequenced sample consisted of naive CD4+ T cells from blood. This chain uses TRBV7-9 with TRBJ2-5; D gene unclear. CDR3 bases: TGTGCCAGCATGGACGTTCTACAAGAGACCCAGTACTTC. This codes for CASMDVLQETQYF. Combining the CDR3 with reference TRBV7-9 and TRBJ2-5 gives the whole variable domain DTGVSQNPRHKITKRGQNVTFRCDPISEHNRLYWYRQTLGQGPEFLTYFQNEAQLEKSRLLSDRFSAERPKGSFSTLEIQRTEQGDSAMYLCASMDVLQETQYFGPGTRLLVL.